This T cell receptor beta chain stems from a study of cytomegalovirus exposure and HLA in healthy donors. Study results and caveats: Accurate HLA-A and HLA-B prediction from TCR beta sequences was reported for most subjects. The authors later linked a missense DCLRE1C variant to TCR beta V- and J-gene trimming. In an earlier analysis, about 87% or about 30%: the productive usage of most TCR beta V segments.

In the PCR, 60 Vbeta and 13 Jbeta primers were used. Source study methods: An analysis performed later counted about 80 million unique TCR beta chains (around 10 million of them shared). Method: immunoSEQ multiplex PCR; TCRdb's copy keeps in-frame clones and lacks some. That table furnishes V, J and clone size, whereas the DNA furnished D and trimming. The sample has some 90,000 clones, about 66% seen once; the top ten hold 5.5% to 6%. A word on this clone: Its antigen is still unknown.

CDR1 is ENHRY and CDR2 is SYGVKD in the germline V gene. The V end was cut by 7 bases, the J end by 2 bases, with 14 bases between. CDR3 length equals 14 residues. Sequencing input: PBMCs. The J gene is TRBJ1-2, the V gene TRBV10-3; tentative D call: TRBD1 (6 bases). The sequence was collected from a boy aged 10-17 years in good health and CMV-seropositive. The CDR3: CAITAGETNYGYTF. The CDR3 coding sequence is TGTGCCATCACCGCAGGGGAAACCAACTATGGCTACACCTTC.